This T cell receptor (beta chain) was observed in a study of blood T cell repertoires in COVID-19. Study-wide context: Acute and convalescent COVID-19 samples came from the United States, Italy and Spain. PBMCs, B-cell-depleted T cells, or T cells were the source of the cDNA or gDNA that made up the material.

As handled by the study authors: The assay estimated nucleated cells by amplifying reference gene primers. TCRdb keeps only in-frame clones here, not all; method: immunoSEQ multiplex PCR. That table is the source of V, J and clone size, and D and trimming were worked out from the DNA. Among approximately 300,000 clones listed, roughly 87% were seen once. Germline CDR1 SGHDT, CDR2 YYEEEE. Between the trimmed V and J ends, which lost 7 bases and 1 base, there was a span of 8 bases. This CDR3 region has 12 residues. The TCR was taken from a woman between 45 and 60 years old who had recovered from COVID-19. Sample: peripheral blood. This chain links TRBV5-6 with TRBJ1-2; weak D call: TRBD1 (5 bases). This CDR3 reads CASSGLNYGYTF. DNA for the CDR3: TGTGCCAGCTCGGGACTTAACTATGGCTACACCTTC.